These 3 T cell receptor beta chains were sequenced from one sample in a study of T cell responses to AZD1222 COVID-19 vaccine. TCRdb's copy holds only in-frame clones and misses some; the assay was immunoSEQ multiplex PCR. The sample holds tens of thousands of clones, 80% to 95% seen once. Sample: peripheral blood, taken on day 0 of MenACWY control vaccination. These receptors were obtained from an adult in good health.

The chain joins TRBV4-1 to TRBJ1-1; D uncertain. Per germline, CDR1 MGHRA and CDR2 YSYEKL. This CDR3 region has 12 residues. The ends were cut back, 0 bases at V and 11 bases at J, with 10 bases in the middle. CDR3 nucleotide sequence: TGCGCCAGCAGCCAAGAAGGAAGGAAGGCTTTCTTT. It specifies CASSQEGRKAFF.

The rearrangement links TRBV28 to TRBJ1-2; 9 bases line up with TRBD1. The CDR3 covers 16 residues. The junction had 8 bases not matched to a gene; V was cut back by 4 bases and J by 2 bases. The germline CDR1 and CDR2 sequences are MDHEN and SYDVKM. DNA of the CDR3: TGTGCCAGCAGTTCGAGCGGACAGGGGTGGAACTATGGCTACACCTTC. Protein: CASSSSGQGWNYGYTF.

The rearrangement uses TRBV29-1 and TRBJ2-1; D may be TRBD2 (5 bases). V lost 1 base and J lost 7, with 8 bases in between. Germline V lookup: CDR1 SQVTM, CDR2 ANQGSEA. The CDR3 consists of 12 residues. CDR3 nucleotide sequence: TGCAGCGTTGAAGTAGCGCAGAATGAGCAGTTCTTC. Protein: CSVEVAQNEQFF.